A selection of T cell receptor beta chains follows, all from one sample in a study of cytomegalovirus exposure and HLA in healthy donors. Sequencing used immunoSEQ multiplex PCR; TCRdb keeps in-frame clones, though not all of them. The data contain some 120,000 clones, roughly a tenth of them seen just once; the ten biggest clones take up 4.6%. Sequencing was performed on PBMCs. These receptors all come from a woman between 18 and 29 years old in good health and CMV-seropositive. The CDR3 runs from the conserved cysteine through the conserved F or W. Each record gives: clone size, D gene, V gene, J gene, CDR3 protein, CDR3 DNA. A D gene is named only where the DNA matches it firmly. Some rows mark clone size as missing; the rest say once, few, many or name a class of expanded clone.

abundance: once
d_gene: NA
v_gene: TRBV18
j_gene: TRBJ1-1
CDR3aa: CASSPRRGLDTEAFF
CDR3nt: TGTGCCAGCTCACCACGCCGGGGTCTGGACACTGAAGCTTTCTTT

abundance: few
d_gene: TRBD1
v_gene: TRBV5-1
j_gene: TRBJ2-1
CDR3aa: CASSYSQGASNEQFF
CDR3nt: TGCGCCAGCAGCTATTCACAGGGGGCAAGTAATGAGCAGTTCTTC

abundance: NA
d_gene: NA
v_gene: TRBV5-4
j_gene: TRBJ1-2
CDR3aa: CASSLGLLSGYGYTF
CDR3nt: TGTGCCAGCAGCTTGGGACTGTTGAGTGGCTATGGCTACACCTTC

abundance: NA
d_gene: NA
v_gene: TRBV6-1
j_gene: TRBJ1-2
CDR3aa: CASSEALGGLRGYTF
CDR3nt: TGTGCCAGCAGTGAAGCCCTCGGGGGGCTCCGTGGCTACACCTTC

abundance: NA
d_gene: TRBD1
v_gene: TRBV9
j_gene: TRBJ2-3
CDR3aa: CASSQGAKPVDTQYF
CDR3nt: TGTGCCAGCTCCCAGGGGGCGAAGCCGGTAGATACGCAGTATTTT

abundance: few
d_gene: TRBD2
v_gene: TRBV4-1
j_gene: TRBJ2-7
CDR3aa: CASSQGTSATYEQYF
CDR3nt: TGCGCCAGCAGCCAAGGAACTAGCGCGACCTACGAGCAGTACTTC

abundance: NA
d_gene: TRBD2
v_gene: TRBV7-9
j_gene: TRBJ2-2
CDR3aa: CASSLPPGGGPPRELFF
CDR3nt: TGTGCCAGCAGCTTGCCTCCGGGGGGAGGCCCACCTCGGGAGCTGTTTTTT

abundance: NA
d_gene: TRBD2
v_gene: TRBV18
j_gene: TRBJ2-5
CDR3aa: CASSPLLAGGETQYF
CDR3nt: TGTGCCAGCTCACCACTCCTAGCGGGAGGGGAGACCCAGTACTTC

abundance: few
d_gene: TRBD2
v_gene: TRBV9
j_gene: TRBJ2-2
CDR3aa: CASSVFGTSGTGELFF
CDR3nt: TGTGCCAGCAGCGTCTTCGGGACTAGCGGCACCGGGGAGCTGTTTTTT

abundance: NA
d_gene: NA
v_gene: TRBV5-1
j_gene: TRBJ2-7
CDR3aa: CASSFGYQASYEQYF
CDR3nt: TGCGCCAGCAGTTTTGGATACCAGGCTTCCTACGAGCAGTACTTC

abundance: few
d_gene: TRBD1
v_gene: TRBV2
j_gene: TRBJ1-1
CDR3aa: CASSGRGRQGNTEAFF
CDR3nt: TGTGCCAGCAGTGGTAGAGGTCGACAGGGGAACACTGAAGCTTTCTTT

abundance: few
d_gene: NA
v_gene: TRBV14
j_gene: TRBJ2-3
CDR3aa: CASSHLAYSLETDTQYF
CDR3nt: TGTGCCAGCAGCCACCTAGCTTACAGTCTCGAAACAGATACGCAGTATTTT

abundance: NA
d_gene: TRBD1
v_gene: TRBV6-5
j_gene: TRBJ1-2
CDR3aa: CASRRGQSNNYGYTF
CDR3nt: TGTGCCAGCAGGCGGGGACAGTCCAATAACTATGGCTACACCTTC

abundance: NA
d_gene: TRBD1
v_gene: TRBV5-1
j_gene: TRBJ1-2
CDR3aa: CASSGQVFERGYTF
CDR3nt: TGCGCCAGCAGCGGACAGGTGTTCGAGCGGGGCTACACCTTC

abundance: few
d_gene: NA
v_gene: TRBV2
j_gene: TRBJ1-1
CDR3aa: CASNVGGGQLNTEAFF
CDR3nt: TGTGCCAGCAATGTGGGGGGGGGACAATTGAACACTGAAGCTTTCTTT

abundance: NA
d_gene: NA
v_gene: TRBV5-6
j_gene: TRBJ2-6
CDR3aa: CASTGANVLTF
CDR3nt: TGTGCCAGCACAGGGGCCAACGTCCTGACTTTC

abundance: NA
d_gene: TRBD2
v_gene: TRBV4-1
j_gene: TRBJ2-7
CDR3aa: CASSKREGSTSIYEQYF
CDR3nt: TGCGCCAGCAGCAAGCGGGAGGGGTCAACCTCCATCTACGAGCAGTACTTC

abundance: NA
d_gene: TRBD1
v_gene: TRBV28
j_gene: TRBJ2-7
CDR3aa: CASRYRGRPSYEQYF
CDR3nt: TGTGCCAGCAGATACAGGGGACGGCCCTCCTACGAGCAGTACTTC

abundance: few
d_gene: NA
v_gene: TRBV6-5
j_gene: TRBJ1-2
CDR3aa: CASTVMGGGYGYTF
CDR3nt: TGTGCCAGCACCGTCATGGGCGGGGGGTATGGCTACACCTTC

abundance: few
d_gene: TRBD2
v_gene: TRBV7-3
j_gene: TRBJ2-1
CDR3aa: CASSFSGSSNEQFF
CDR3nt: TGTGCCAGCAGCTTCAGCGGGAGTTCCAATGAGCAGTTCTTC

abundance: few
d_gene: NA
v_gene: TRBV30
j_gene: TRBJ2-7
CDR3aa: CAWSALYEQYF
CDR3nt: TGTGCCTGGAGTGCCCTCTACGAGCAGTACTTC

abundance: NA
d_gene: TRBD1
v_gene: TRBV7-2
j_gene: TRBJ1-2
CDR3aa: CASSPRQGKAGYTF
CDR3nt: TGTGCCAGCAGCCCCAGACAGGGCAAGGCTGGCTACACCTTC

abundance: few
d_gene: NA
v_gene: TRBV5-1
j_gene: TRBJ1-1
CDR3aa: CASSLARSDSEAFF
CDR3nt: TGCGCCAGCAGCTTGGCCCGGTCCGACTCTGAAGCTTTCTTT

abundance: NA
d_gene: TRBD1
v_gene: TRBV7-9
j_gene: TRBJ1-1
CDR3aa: CASSLGTGVVTEAFF
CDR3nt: TGTGCCAGCAGCTTGGGAACAGGGGTTGTCACTGAAGCTTTCTTT

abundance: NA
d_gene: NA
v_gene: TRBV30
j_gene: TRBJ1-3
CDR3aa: CAWSRLSGNTIYF
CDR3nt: TGTGCCTGGAGTCGACTCTCTGGAAACACCATATATTTT

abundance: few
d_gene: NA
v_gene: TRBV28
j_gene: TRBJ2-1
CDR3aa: CASSTTGLFDEQFF
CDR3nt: TGTGCCAGCAGCACCACAGGGTTATTCGATGAGCAGTTCTTC

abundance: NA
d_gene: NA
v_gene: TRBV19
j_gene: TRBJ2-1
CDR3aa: CASSKLAGYNEQFF
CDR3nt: TGTGCCAGTAGTAAACTAGCAGGCTACAATGAGCAGTTCTTC

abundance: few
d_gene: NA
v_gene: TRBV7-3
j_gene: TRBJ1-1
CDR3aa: CASTQDSWVPEAFF
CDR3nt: TGTGCCAGCACGCAAGACAGCTGGGTCCCTGAAGCTTTCTTT